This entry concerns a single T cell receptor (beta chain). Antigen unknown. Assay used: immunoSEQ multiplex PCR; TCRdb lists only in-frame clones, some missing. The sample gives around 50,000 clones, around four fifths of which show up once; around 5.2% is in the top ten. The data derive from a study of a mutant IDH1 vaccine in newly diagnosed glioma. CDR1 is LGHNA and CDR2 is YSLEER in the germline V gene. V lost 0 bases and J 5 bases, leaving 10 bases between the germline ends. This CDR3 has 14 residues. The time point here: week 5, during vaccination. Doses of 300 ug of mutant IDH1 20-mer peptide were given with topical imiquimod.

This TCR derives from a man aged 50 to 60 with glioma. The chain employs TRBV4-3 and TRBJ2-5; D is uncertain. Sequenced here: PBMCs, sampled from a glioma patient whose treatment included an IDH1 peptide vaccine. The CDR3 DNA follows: TGCGCCAGCAGCCAAGATTCGAGAGATGAGACCCAGTACTTC. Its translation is CASSQDSRDETQYF.